This T cell receptor beta chain derives from a study of T cell repertoires in cytomegalovirus infection. Study at large: Recently identified HLA-C-restricted CMV epitopes were used, and well-studied HLA-B-restricted CMV epitopes were used as well. Public TCR beta signature analysis indicated the presence of both CMV infection and matching HLA type. General observations from the study: HLA-C-restricted CMV clonotypes gave the most frequent clonotype in two of eight donors.

TCRdb re-analysed the reads in MiXCR, keeping a single row per CDR3 protein. The data hold 640,000 or so distinct CDR3 sequences, with around 30% observed a single time. A remark on this clonotype: Its specificity is not known.

Germline CDR1 MNHEY, CDR2 SVGEGT. Trimming left V 2 bases short and J 4 bases short, with 9 bases between. The CDR3 is 13 amino acids. This TCR was sampled from a human donor in good health (CMV status not recorded). Some clones in this sample may be carry-over from other donors' samples. The chain links TRBV6-2 or TRBV6-3 to TRBJ2-7; no definite D call. Specimen: cultured PBMCs, collected from culture after CMV antigen stimulation. CDR3 in amino acids: CASSYDLGYEQYF. CDR3 nucleotide sequence: TGTGCCAGCAGTTACGACCTAGGATACGAGCAGTACTTC.